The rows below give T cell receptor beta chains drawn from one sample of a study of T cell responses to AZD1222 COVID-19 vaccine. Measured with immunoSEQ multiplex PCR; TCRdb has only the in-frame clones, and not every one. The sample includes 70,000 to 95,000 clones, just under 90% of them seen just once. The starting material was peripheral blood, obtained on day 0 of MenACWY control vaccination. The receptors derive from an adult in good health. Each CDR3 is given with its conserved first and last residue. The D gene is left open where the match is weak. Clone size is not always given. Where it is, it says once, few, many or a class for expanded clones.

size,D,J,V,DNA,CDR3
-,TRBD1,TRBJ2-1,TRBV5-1,TGCGCCAGCAGCAGAGGACAGGGGGCCAATGAGCAGTTCTTC,CASSRGQGANEQFF
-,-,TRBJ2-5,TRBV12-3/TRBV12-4,TGTGCCAGCAGTTTTCAGGGAGTGGAGACCCAGTACTTC,CASSFQGVETQYF
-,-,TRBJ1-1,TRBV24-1,TGTGCCACCAGTGATTTATCCTTATCTGGGACCCCAGAAGGCACTGAAGCTTTCTTT,CATSDLSLSGTPEGTEAFF
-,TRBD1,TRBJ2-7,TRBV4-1,TGCGCCAGCAGCCAAGATTCGAACAGGGGGCGGAACGAGCAGTACTTC,CASSQDSNRGRNEQYF
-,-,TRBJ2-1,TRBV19,TGTGCCAGCCGTGGGACTGGCTCAAATTTGGTCGGGGGTGAGCAGTTCTTC,CASRGTGSNLVGGEQFF
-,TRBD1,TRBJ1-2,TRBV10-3,TGTGCCATCAGGGCCACAGGGGAGGAAGGCTACACCTTC,CAIRATGEEGYTF
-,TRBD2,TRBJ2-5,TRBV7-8,TGTGCCAGCAGCCGAGGAGCGGGGGGATGGGAGACCCAGTACTTC,CASSRGAGGWETQYF
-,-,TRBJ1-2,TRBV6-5,TGTGCCAGCAGTTACACCAACAGGGCTGAAGTTGTAGGCTACACCTTC,CASSYTNRAEVVGYTF
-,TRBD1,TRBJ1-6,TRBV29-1,TGCAGCGTTGGGTTAGGGACAGAGAATTCACCCCTCCACTTT,CSVGLGTENSPLHF
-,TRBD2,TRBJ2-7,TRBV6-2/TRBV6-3,TGTGCCAGCAGTTACTCGATCGGGGGGGCCGACGAGCAGTACTTC,CASSYSIGGADEQYF
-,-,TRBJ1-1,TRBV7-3,TGTGCCAGCAGCTTAACTGGCCCTATGAACACTGAAGCTTTCTTT,CASSLTGPMNTEAFF
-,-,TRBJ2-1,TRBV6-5,TGTGCCAGCAGTCGGGACTTTTGGCAGTTCTTC,CASSRDFWQFF
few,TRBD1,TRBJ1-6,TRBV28,TGTGCCAGCAGACGACCGACAGGGAGTAATTCACCCCTCCACTTT,CASRRPTGSNSPLHF
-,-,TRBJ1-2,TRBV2,TGTGCCAGCAGAGCCGGGACCTCCAAGGGTGGCTACACCTTC,CASRAGTSKGGYTF
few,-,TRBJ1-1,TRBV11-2,TGTGCCAGCAGCCCAGGGAGACCTGAAGCTTTCTTT,CASSPGRPEAFF